This entry is about one TCR beta chain. Its antigen is not known. The ViraFEST assay expanded antigen-specific CD4+ T cells with viral peptide pools before sequencing. When around 10 days of culture had elapsed, CD4+ T cells were isolated. The person had a PCR-confirmed SARS-CoV-2 infection during March to December 2020. Cultures of some 2.2 million PBMC per well contained about 10 IU/ml IL-2 plus 10 ug/ml peptides. An HIV-1 Nef peptide pool served as the negative control culture. The CDR3 spans 11 residues. Trimming stripped 8 bases from V and 8 bases from J, with 15 bases between. In germline, CDR1 is GTSNPN, CDR2 SVGIG (reference sequence). The repertoire was sequenced with immunoSEQ multiplex PCR; TCRdb's copy has only in-frame clones and lacks some. The table records 55,000 to 90,000 clones, over 65% of them present only once. The sample belongs to a study of vaccination effects on CD4 cells after COVID-19. Study details: The study obtained samples from a couple of convalescent patients 16 days and one week before vaccination.

The chain links TRBV30 to TRBJ1-1; D uncertain. This receptor was identified in a human donor who had a prior SARS-CoV-2 infection. Sample: CD4+ T cells from PBMCs cultured with HIV peptides, taken before COVID-19 vaccination. Subset defined: HIV-1 Nef peptide pool negative control/reference culture. The CDR3 region is CARLEWSEAFF. CDR3 in DNA: TGTGCCCGCCTGGAGTGGTCCGAAGCTTTCTTT.